The subject of this entry is one TCR beta chain. Its specific antigen is unknown. It has no much larger one-base neighbor in the sample; base qualities were not kept. This entry comes from a study of radiotherapy plus CTLA-4 blockade in lung cancer (dated by TCRdb to about 2018). Study-level background: Objective responses occurred in 18% of enrolled patients, and 30% to 35% achieved disease control. Study-wide findings and limitations: Increased serum interferon-beta after radiation, together with early dynamic changes in blood T cell clones, were reported to be the strongest predictors of response. After treatment with radiotherapy and ipilimumab, TCR clones that originated in tumors expanded in peripheral blood.

The library was generated by the immunoSEQ multiplex PCR assay. The immuneACCESS repertoire file appears here via TCRdb, limited to in-frame rearrangements. These files lack a portion of the clones; in checked studies, under half of the deficit traces to unresolved V genes, and the cause of the others is not known. In this sample the table shows 90,000 to 150,000 clones, 78% of which occur a single time. In total, the top ten clones hold over 4% of the sample. Focal radiation therapy combined with CTLA-4 blockade (ipilimumab) was tested in patients with chemo-refractory metastatic non-small-cell lung cancer. The receptor was isolated from a human donor with non-small cell lung cancer who had a partial response to radiotherapy plus ipilimumab. This material consisted of peripheral blood, taken from a patient treated with radiotherapy plus ipilimumab.

The CDR3 reads as follows: CASSPGQGAHGGYTF. The DNA sequence is given as TGTGCCAGCAGCCCGGGACAGGGGGCGCATGGAGGCTACACCTTC. This chain joins TRBV5-5 to TRBJ1-2; 12 of the junction bases match TRBD1. Reading from cysteine to phenylalanine, the CDR3 counts 15 amino acids. Only CDR3 DNA is held: 45 bases, read in frame from base 1. CDR1 and CDR2 were assigned from the germline V gene (reference sequence) as SGHKS and YYEKEE. V loses 4 bases at its end and J loses 8 bases; junction bases beyond the gene matches: 9. The full variable domain, completed from the reference TRBV5-5 and TRBJ1-2 proteins outside the CDR3, reads DAGVTQSPTHLIKTRGQQVTLRCSPISGHKSVSWYQQVLGQGPQFIFQYYEKEERGRGNFPDRFSARQFPNYSSELNVNALLLGDSALYLCASSPGQGAHGGYTFGSGTRLTVV.